The present T cell receptor (beta chain) was sequenced within a study of post-analysis software for immune sequencing data. Study background: Recorded disease courses covered relapsing-remitting, secondary progressive and progressive-relapsing multiple sclerosis. Some patients had no subtype annotation. Broader study findings: Patients used four to six TRBV segments, including TRBV5-6, TRBV5-1 and TRBV20-1, more often than controls. The study found significantly lower normalized Chao1 diversity in multiple sclerosis patients than in controls.

Unique molecular identifiers were carried by the TCR beta cDNA libraries. TCRdb re-analysed the PCR reads in MiXCR, keeping a single row per CDR3 protein. Here the sample spans hundreds of thousands of distinct CDR3 sequences, 25% to 30% being singletons. Points on this clonotype: Its specificity is unknown.

Trimming cost V 7 bases and J 5 bases, with 11 bases left between them. The CDR3 is made up of 12 amino acids. Germline CDR1 and CDR2: SGHTA and FQGNSA. Sequencing was done on a sample of blood. The chain recombines TRBV7-2 with TRBJ1-1; no firm D call. The receptor's source is a girl between 10 and 17 years old with multiple sclerosis. CDR3 in DNA: TGTGCCAGCAACCCCCCGGGAACTGAAGCTTTCTTT. It translates to CASNPPGTEAFF.